Listed below are T cell receptor beta chains from one sample, sequenced in a study of blood T cells in healthy people across ages. TCRdb processed the 5' RACE reads anew with MiXCR; each CDR3 protein has one entry. The sample lists 1.5 million to 1.9 million distinct CDR3 sequences, approximately 43% occurring once. Sample: blood. Receptor source: a woman between 18 and 29 years old in good health. CDR3s include the opening cysteine and the closing phenylalanine or tryptophan. D genes are given only for firm matches. Rows may omit the clone size; those that give it use once, few, many or a size class.

V gene	clone size	D gene	J gene	CDR3 DNA	CDR3 protein
TRBV24-1	NA	NA	TRBJ2-5	TGTGCCACCAGTGAGGGGGAAGGCGTTAGGTTTTCTGAGCAGTACTTC	CATSEGEGVRFSEQYF
TRBV20-1	NA	TRBD2	TRBJ2-1	TGCAGTGCTAGAACTCTAGCGGGGGGGGATGAGCAGTTCTTC	CSARTLAGGDEQFF
TRBV3-1	NA	NA	TRBJ1-5	TGTGCCAGCAGCCAAGACAGTTGGGCCAGGGAGCCCCAGCATTTT	CASSQDSWAREPQHF
TRBV5-1	NA	NA	TRBJ1-5	TGCGCCAGCAGCTTGGACGGGTACAATCAGCCCCAGCATTTT	CASSLDGYNQPQHF
TRBV5-1	few	NA	TRBJ2-7	TGCGCCAGCAGCAGTGGGACCATCCAATACGAGCAGTACTTC	CASSSGTIQYEQYF
TRBV18	NA	NA	TRBJ1-4	TGTGCCAGCTCAACTCGGAGGGGCCTAGCAACTAATGAAAAACTGTTTTTT	CASSTRRGLATNEKLFF
TRBV20-1	once	NA	TRBJ2-3	TGCAGTGCGGAGTGGGGGGACACAGATACGCGGTATTTT	CSAEWGDTDTRYF
TRBV6-1	NA	TRBD1	TRBJ1-6	TGTGCCAGCAGTGCCCGGACAGGGGGCGGTTCACCCCTCCACTTT	CASSARTGGGSPLHF
TRBV4-1	once	NA	TRBJ2-1	TGCGCCAGCAGCCAAGCCCTCCGAGAGGGGGGCTCCTACAATGAGCAGTTCTTC	CASSQALREGGSYNEQFF
TRBV20-1	NA	NA	TRBJ1-5	TGCAGTGCGTTGACAGGAAAAAATCAGCCCCAGCATTTT	CSALTGKNQPQHF
TRBV9	few	TRBD2	TRBJ2-1	TGTGCCAGCAGCGTAGCTCTAGCGGGGGGGTGGAATGAGCAGTTCTTC	CASSVALAGGWNEQFF
TRBV6-5	few	NA	TRBJ2-5	TGTGCCAGCAGTGACTTGGCGGGTGGGACCCAGTACTTC	CASSDLAGGTQYF
TRBV29-1	NA	NA	TRBJ2-3	TGCAGCGTTGAACTGACGCAGGGCTTGGGAACAGATACGCAGTATTTT	CSVELTQGLGTDTQYF
TRBV10-3	NA	NA	TRBJ2-1	TGTGCCATCAGTGAGGGGTTGCATGAGCAGTTCTTC	CAISEGLHEQFF
TRBV2	few	TRBD2	TRBJ2-1	TGTGCCAGCAGGACTAGCGGAGCTTACTCCTACAATGAGCAGTTCTTC	CASRTSGAYSYNEQFF
TRBV6-5	few	TRBD2	TRBJ2-1	TGTGCCAGCAGTTACGCCCTAGCGGGAGATGAGCAGTTCTTC	CASSYALAGDEQFF
TRBV12-3/TRBV12-4	few	TRBD2	TRBJ2-1	TGTGCCAGCAGTAAATTTAGCGGGGGGGCCTCCTACAATGAGCAGTTCTTC	CASSKFSGGASYNEQFF
TRBV2	NA	TRBD2	TRBJ2-1	TGTGCCAGCAACGTACCGGCGGGAGTTCATGAGCAGTTCTTC	CASNVPAGVHEQFF
TRBV28	few	NA	TRBJ2-7	TGTGCCAGCAGTTTTTCTCCCGGGCCCTCCTACGAGCAGTACTTC	CASSFSPGPSYEQYF
TRBV13	NA	NA	TRBJ1-5	TGTGCCAGCAGCCCGGGGGGAGGGGAGAATCAGCCCCAGCATTTT	CASSPGGGENQPQHF
TRBV10-1	NA	TRBD2	TRBJ2-1	TGCGCCAGCAGTGGGGGCGGGGGAAATGAGCAGTTCTTC	CASSGGGGNEQFF
TRBV5-1	NA	NA	TRBJ2-5	TGCGCCAGCAGCTTTGATCCGGGAGAAGAGACCCAGTACTTC	CASSFDPGEETQYF
TRBV7-9	few	TRBD1	TRBJ1-1	TGTGCCAGCAGCTTGGGGAGGGGGCAGACGGAAGCTTTCTTT	CASSLGRGQTEAFF
TRBV28	few	NA	TRBJ2-7	TGTGCCAGCAGCCCTCGCACAAGACCCTTAGAGCAGTACTTC	CASSPRTRPLEQYF
TRBV7-9	NA	NA	TRBJ2-3	TGTGCCAGCAGCTCAGTCGACAGGACTAGCACAGATACGCAGTATTTT	CASSSVDRTSTDTQYF
TRBV6-2/TRBV6-3	NA	TRBD1	TRBJ2-5	TGTGCCAGCAGTTACAGAAGGGGGCTAGAGACCCAGTACTTC	CASSYRRGLETQYF
TRBV3-1	NA	NA	TRBJ2-3	TGTGCCAGCAGCCAAACGGGGGAAGGAGATACGCAGTATTTT	CASSQTGEGDTQYF
TRBV21-1	few	NA	TRBJ2-7	TGTGCCAGCAGCTTATGCGTTGAAGTTCTCAGCTCCTACGAGCAGTACTTC	CASSLCVEVLSSYEQYF
TRBV20-1	NA	NA	TRBJ1-1	TGCAGTGCTAGAGTAGGAGGGGGAAGGAACACTGAAGCTTTCTTT	CSARVGGGRNTEAFF
TRBV7-2	few	NA	TRBJ1-2	TGTGCCAGCAGCTTAGATAACGGAGGGAACTATGGCTACACCTTC	CASSLDNGGNYGYTF
TRBV20-1	few	NA	TRBJ2-7	TGCAGTGCTTCTGGCGCAAGATACAATGAGCAGTACTTC	CSASGARYNEQYF
TRBV10-3	NA	NA	TRBJ1-2	TGTACCATCAGTGCCCAGACAGGTTTTTTCTATGGCTACACCTTC	CTISAQTGFFYGYTF
TRBV6-5	NA	NA	TRBJ2-3	TGTGCCAGCAGCCCTGGGATAGGCCAGCCCTCGGATACGCAGTATTTT	CASSPGIGQPSDTQYF